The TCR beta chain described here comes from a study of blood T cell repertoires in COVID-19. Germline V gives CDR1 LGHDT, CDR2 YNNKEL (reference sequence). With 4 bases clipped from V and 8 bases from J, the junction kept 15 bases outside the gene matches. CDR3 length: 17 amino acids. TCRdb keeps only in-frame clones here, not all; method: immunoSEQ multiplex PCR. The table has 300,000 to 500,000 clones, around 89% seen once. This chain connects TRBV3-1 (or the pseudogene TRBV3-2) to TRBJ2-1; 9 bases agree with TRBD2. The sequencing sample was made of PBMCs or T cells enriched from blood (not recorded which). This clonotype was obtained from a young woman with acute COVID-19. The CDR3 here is CASSPRGGGAKSDEQFF. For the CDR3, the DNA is TGTGCCAGCAGCCCACGGGGCGGGGGGGCGAAATCGGATGAGCAGTTCTTC.